The clone carrying this TCR beta chain was picked up one time. Germline-derived CDR1 and CDR2 are SGHTA and FQGNSA. This CDR3 has 12 residues. V was trimmed by 3 bases and J by 15 bases, leaving 15 bases between them. The data were obtained in a study of blood T cells in healthy people across ages. Together with a sample-barcoded 5' primer, a J-beta primer mix was included in a second PCR lasting about 6 to 11 cycles. Template switching added a 12-random-nucleotide identifier to every cDNA molecule. Using its own MiXCR run on the 5' RACE reads, TCRdb lists one record per CDR3 protein. The sample lists 950,000 to 1,200,000 distinct CDR3 sequences, less than 45% seen once, with less than 15% in the top ten.

The chain is built from TRBV7-2 and TRBJ2-1, with D perhaps being TRBD1 or TRBD2 (5 bases each). Sequencing was performed on blood. This receptor was identified in a man aged 18 to 30 in good health. CDR3 protein: CASSFRRGDGFF. As DNA, the CDR3 is TGTGCCAGCAGCTTTCGACGGGGCGATGGGTTCTTC.